The clone carrying this TCR beta chain was found a few times. Its cognate antigen is unknown. The sample belongs to a study of T-cell reconstitution after alpha-beta-depleted transplantation in children. Study findings and constraints: Reportedly, only several hundred clones from non-depleted graft cells drove alpha-beta T-cell counts at about two months. T-cell counts and diversity at one year post-transplant came mainly from newly produced T cells. The origin of high day-60 TCRbeta diversity in some patients lay in surviving recipient T cells and thymic progenitors.

Unique molecular identifiers were incorporated when the TCRbeta library was constructed. Each CDR3 protein is one row after TCRdb ran MiXCR on the PCR reads. The sample includes about 300,000 distinct CDR3 sequences, around 7.3% seen only once; the top ten take approximately 8.6%. This CDR3 is 16 amino acids long. V shed 4 bases, J shed 0 bases, and the junction held 6 bases outside the gene matches. Germline V gene sequence: CDR1 MNHNS, CDR2 SASEGT. The gene calls are TRBV6-1 and TRBJ2-1; 7 bases are shared with TRBD2. Sequences were derived from peripheral blood, sampled 360 days after TCRalphabeta/CD19-depleted stem cell transplant. The clonotype originates from a female patient aged 2-15 years who had a stem cell transplant for Fanconi anemia, so the T cells may come from the graft donor. CDR3 coding DNA: TGTGCCAGCAGTGTGGTGGGAGGGGCCTCCTACAATGAGCAGTTCTTC. This encodes CASSVVGGASYNEQFF.